Presented here are 23 T cell receptor beta chains from one specimen sequenced in a study of naive CD8 T cells in extremely preterm neonates (dated by TCRdb to between 2016 and 2019). The protocol used for the library was the immunoSEQ multiplex PCR assay. Sourced from immuneACCESS, this table was stored by TCRdb with only in-frame sequences that have V and J called. A share of the clones is absent; for the studies checked, an unresolved V gene accounts for under half, and the remainder has no known explanation. Across this sample there are about 6,100 clones, with 95% to 99% seen only once. The top ten clones comprise more than 0.4% of the sample. Term cord blood came from a few elective full-term cesarean deliveries at roughly 37-41 weeks of gestation, without labor or rupture of membranes. Sequenced: naive CD8+ T cells from cord blood. The receptor set was obtained from a newborn in good health.

This chain links TRBV9 with TRBJ2-2, with 8 bases matching TRBD2. The CDR3 covers 17 residues. V lost 4 bases to trimming and J lost 1 base; unmatched junction nucleotides: 9. CDR1 SGDLS and CDR2 YYNGEE come from the germline V gene. The CDR3, as DNA: TGTGCCAGCAGCAAGACGGGGGGGGCGTGGAACACCGGGGAGCTGTTTTTT. Translation: CASSKTGGAWNTGELFF. The full variable domain, completed using reference TRBV9 and TRBJ2-2, is DSGVTQTPKHLITATGQRVTLRCSPRSGDLSVYWYQQSLDQGLQFLIQYYNGEERAKGNILERFSAQQFPDLHSELNLSSLELGDSALYFCASSKTGGAWNTGELFFGEGSRLTVL.

The CDR3: CASSDVGYEQYF. The CDR3 DNA reads TGTGCCAGCAGTGATGTGGGCTACGAGCAGTACTTC. The V gene is TRBV2, the J gene TRBJ2-5, with unresolved D. The DNA end lines up better with TRBJ2-7; the J call may be wrong. Looked up from germline, CDR1 is SNHLY and CDR2 is FYNNEI. The CDR3 has 12 residues.

V usage is TRBV4-1 and J usage is TRBJ1-5, with 11 bases matching TRBD1. The CDR3 is 16 residues long. The J segment lost 5 bases and the V segment lost 0 bases, leaving 3 bases of the junction unmatched. Germline CDR1 and CDR2: MGHRA and YSYEKL. CDR3 sequence (DNA): TGCGCCAGCAGCCAAGAGGGACAGGGGGTCTATCAGCCCCAGCATTTT. Its protein product is CASSQEGQGVYQPQHF.

The chain uses TRBV9 and TRBJ2-7; 8 nucleotides match TRBD1. CDR3 length: 15 residues. CDR1 SGDLS and CDR2 YYNGEE come from the germline V gene. The trim removed 0 bases at V and 5 bases at J, leaving 7 bases unmatched. CDR3 region: CASSVEVGTGHEQYF. The CDR3 nucleotides are TGTGCCAGCAGCGTAGAAGTGGGGACAGGCCACGAGCAGTACTTC.

V usage is TRBV6-4 and J usage is TRBJ2-3; D not resolved. The CDR3 consists of 9 residues. The V gene lost 9 bases and the J gene lost 6 bases, with 4 bases spanning the gap. The germline V gene has CDR1 MRHNA and CDR2 SNTAGT. CDR3 sequence reads: CAREDTQYF. Written as DNA, the CDR3 is TGTGCCAGGGAGGATACGCAGTATTTT.

The chain is built from TRBV9 and TRBJ2-7; 8 bases map to TRBD2. Germline CDR1 and CDR2: SGDLS and YYNGEE. This CDR3 is 13 amino acids long. J gave up 0 bases and V 4 bases, and 0 bases lay outside the gene matches. CDR3 residues: CASSTSGSYEQYF. CDR3 in DNA: TGTGCCAGCAGCACTAGCGGCTCCTACGAGCAGTACTTC.

V is TRBV28 and J is TRBJ2-3; 9 positions match TRBD2. Germline values: CDR1 MDHEN, CDR2 SYDVKM. This CDR3 spans 15 amino acids. With V trimmed by 6 bases and J by 0 bases, 4 bases remained unmatched. The CDR3 sequence: CASRPGTSSTDTQYF. The CDR3 region has the DNA TGTGCCAGCAGACCCGGGACTAGCAGCACAGATACGCAGTATTTT.

This sequence joins TRBV12-5 and TRBJ2-7, with 11 bases fitting TRBD2. CDR3 length: 15 residues. Germline V gene lookup returns CDR1 LGHNT and CDR2 FRNRAP. The V gene end was trimmed by 3 bases and the J gene end by 3 bases; junction bases not matched to a gene: 4. CDR3 nucleotide sequence: TGTGCTAGTGGTTTATTAGGGACTAGCGGCTACGAGCAGTACTTC. Its protein product is CASGLLGTSGYEQYF.

This rearrangement joins TRBV27 to TRBJ2-3; 7 bases fit TRBD2. Germline V gene lookup returns CDR1 MNHEY and CDR2 SMNVEV (reference sequence). The CDR3 is 14 residues long. Losses at the gene ends were 3 bases for V and 1 base for J; bases not matched to a gene: 1. The CDR3 nucleotides read TGTGCCAGCAGTTTTGGGGGGGGCACAGATACGCAGTATTTT. Residues: CASSFGGGTDTQYF.

This chain links TRBV5-1 with TRBJ1-5; maybe TRBD1 (5 bases). The CDR3 is 13 amino acids. The germline V gene encodes CDR1 SGHRS and CDR2 YFSETQ. The V end was cut by 1 base, the J end by 7 bases, with 9 bases between. The CDR3 region is CASSLTGGQPQHF. In DNA, the CDR3 is TGCGCCAGCAGCTTGACGGGGGGGCAGCCCCAGCATTTT.

The V call is TRBV9, the J call TRBJ2-3; TRBD2 agrees at 12 bases. CDR3 length equals 15 residues. Germline V gene data show CDR1 as SGDLS and CDR2 as YYNGEE. The ends lost 3 bases at V and 2 bases at J; junction bases unmatched: 1. The CDR3 region has the DNA TGTGCCAGCAGCGGACTAGCGGGGGCCACAGATACGCAGTATTTT. Its protein is CASSGLAGATDTQYF.

V usage is TRBV19 and J usage is TRBJ2-2, with a tentative D call TRBD2 (6 bases). The CDR3 loop spans 17 amino acids. Looked up from germline, CDR1 is LNHDA and CDR2 is SQIVND (reference sequence). Trimming left V 5 bases short and J 0 bases short, with 16 bases between. Here the CDR3 reads CASSGLGEAANTGELFF. CDR3 nucleotides: TGTGCCAGTAGTGGTCTGGGGGAGGCCGCGAACACCGGGGAGCTGTTTTTT.

This sequence joins TRBV9 and TRBJ2-7; possibly TRBD2 for D (5 bases). V lost 0 bases, J lost 3 bases, and 7 bases lay in between. Per germline, CDR1 SGDLS and CDR2 YYNGEE. This CDR3 spans 13 amino acids. CDR3 sequence reads: CASSVGGNYEQYF. The DNA for the CDR3 is TGTGCCAGCAGCGTAGGAGGGAACTACGAGCAGTACTTC.

The chain couples TRBV27 to TRBJ2-7; TRBD1 agrees at 8 bases. Germline V gene lookup returns CDR1 MNHEY and CDR2 SMNVEV (reference sequence). This CDR3 has 15 amino acids. The V segment lost 8 bases and the J segment 2 bases; nucleotides outside the gene matches: 11. The CDR3 nucleotides are TGTGCCAGCGCAGGGGGCGGAGGTTATCCCTACGAGCAGTACTTC. It specifies CASAGGGGYPYEQYF.

The V gene is TRBV13, the J gene TRBJ1-1, with D unresolved. The CDR3 spans 12 residues. V lost 3 bases and J lost 1, with 3 bases in between. From germline, CDR1 is PRHDT and CDR2 FYEKMQ (reference sequence). The DNA of the CDR3 is TGTGCCAGCAGCTTGAGGAACACTGAAGCTTTCTTT. Translating gives CASSLRNTEAFF. Based on the CDR3 plus reference TRBV13 and TRBJ1-1, the full variable domain is AAGVIQSPRHLIKEKRETATLKCYPIPRHDTVYWYQQGPGQDPQFLISFYEKMQSDKGSIPDRFSAQQFSDYHSELNMSSLELGDSALYFCASSLRNTEAFFGQGTRLTVV.

This clone appeared once. V gene TRBV4-2 combines with J gene TRBJ2-7; 7 bases are shared with TRBD2. Germline CDR1 reads LGHNA; CDR2 reads YNFKEQ. This CDR3 contains 15 residues. After removal of 1 base from V and 4 bases from J, the junction contained 7 bases not matched to a gene. CDR3 in DNA: TGTGCCAGCAGCCAAGGCCCTAGCGGCTCATACGAGCAGTACTTC. Its translation: CASSQGPSGSYEQYF.

The rearrangement joins TRBV9 to TRBJ2-3, with TRBD2 matching over 8 bases. The germline V gene has CDR1 SGDLS and CDR2 YYNGEE. The V and J ends lost 0 bases and 6 bases, in that order; junction bases with no gene match: 9. The CDR3 consists of 16 residues. The DNA of the CDR3 is TGTGCCAGCAGCGTAGGATCCAGCGGGAGCGGGGATACGCAGTATTTT. Its protein product is CASSVGSSGSGDTQYF. Complete variable domain (other parts from reference TRBV9 and TRBJ2-3): DSGVTQTPKHLITATGQRVTLRCSPRSGDLSVYWYQQSLDQGLQFLIQYYNGEERAKGNILERFSAQQFPDLHSELNLSSLELGDSALYFCASSVGSSGSGDTQYFGPGTRLTVL.

This clone occurred once. The chain has TRBV28 and TRBJ2-1, with no clear D. Trimming cost V 2 bases and J 0 bases, with 5 bases left between them. Looked up from germline, CDR1 is MDHEN and CDR2 is SYDVKM. This CDR3 has 14 residues. The CDR3 coding sequence is TGTGCCAGCAGTTTACTAGGCTCCTACAATGAGCAGTTCTTC. Protein: CASSLLGSYNEQFF. Combining the CDR3 with reference TRBV28 and TRBJ2-1 gives the whole variable domain DVKVTQSSRYLVKRTGEKVFLECVQDMDHENMFWYRQDPGLGLRLIYFSYDVKMKEKGDIPEGYSVSREKKERFSLILESASTNQTSMYLCASSLLGSYNEQFFGPGTRLTVL.

V usage is TRBV4-3 and J usage is TRBJ2-2; D not certain. This CDR3 has 12 amino acids. Germline V gene sequence: CDR1 LGHNA, CDR2 YSLEER. The V and J ends lost 1 base and 7 bases respectively, with 4 bases between them. Written as DNA, the CDR3 is TGCGCCAGCAGCCAAGCGGGCGGGGAGCTGTTTTTT. As protein: CASSQAGGELFF.

This chain connects TRBV30 to TRBJ2-3; 9 bases align to TRBD2. Per the germline V gene, CDR1 is GTSNPN and CDR2 is SVGIG (reference sequence). This CDR3 is 14 amino acids long. The J segment lost 2 bases and the V segment lost 8 bases, leaving 8 bases of the junction unmatched. The CDR3 protein is CATSGTSFTDTQYF. Here the CDR3 DNA reads TGTGCCACCTCCGGGACTAGCTTCACAGATACGCAGTATTTT. Full variable domain (rest looked up from reference TRBV30 and TRBJ2-3): SQTIHQWPATLVQPVGSPLSLECTVEGTSNPNLYWYRQAAGRGLQLLFYSVGIGQISSEVPQNLSASRPQDRQFILSSKKLLLSDSGFYLCATSGTSFTDTQYFGPGTRLTVL.

J is TRBJ2-3 and V is TRBV27; D gene uncertain. Germline V lookup: CDR1 MNHEY, CDR2 SMNVEV (reference sequence). The V end lost 3 bases, the J end lost 2 bases, and 3 bases lay between the germline ends. This CDR3 has 12 amino acids. The DNA for the CDR3 is TGTGCCAGCAGTTTCAACACAGATACGCAGTATTTT. Translated: CASSFNTDTQYF.

The rearrangement joins TRBV2 to TRBJ2-7; 11 bases are a match to TRBD1. This CDR3 spans 16 amino acids. Germline CDR1 and CDR2: SNHLY and FYNNEI. The ends lost 8 bases at V and 4 bases at J; junction bases unmatched: 13. The DNA for the CDR3 is TGTGCCAGCGGACCAAGTGGACAGGGGGCCATATACGAGCAGTACTTC. Encoded protein: CASGPSGQGAIYEQYF.

The chain uses TRBV5-6 and TRBJ2-1; the match to TRBD1 covers 8 bases. The CDR3 runs 15 residues. J lost 1 base, V lost 4 bases, and 4 bases had no gene match. Germline lookup yields CDR1 SGHDT and CDR2 YYEEEE. CDR3 bases: TGTGCCAGCAGCCACGGACAGGGATCCTACAATGAGCAGTTCTTC. Translation: CASSHGQGSYNEQFF. The full variable domain, its missing parts supplied by reference TRBV5-6 and TRBJ2-1, is DAGVTQSPTHLIKTRGQQVTLRCSPKSGHDTVSWYQQALGQGPQFIFQYYEEEERQRGNFPDRFSGHQFPNYSSELNVNALLLGDSALYLCASSHGQGSYNEQFFGPGTRLTVL.